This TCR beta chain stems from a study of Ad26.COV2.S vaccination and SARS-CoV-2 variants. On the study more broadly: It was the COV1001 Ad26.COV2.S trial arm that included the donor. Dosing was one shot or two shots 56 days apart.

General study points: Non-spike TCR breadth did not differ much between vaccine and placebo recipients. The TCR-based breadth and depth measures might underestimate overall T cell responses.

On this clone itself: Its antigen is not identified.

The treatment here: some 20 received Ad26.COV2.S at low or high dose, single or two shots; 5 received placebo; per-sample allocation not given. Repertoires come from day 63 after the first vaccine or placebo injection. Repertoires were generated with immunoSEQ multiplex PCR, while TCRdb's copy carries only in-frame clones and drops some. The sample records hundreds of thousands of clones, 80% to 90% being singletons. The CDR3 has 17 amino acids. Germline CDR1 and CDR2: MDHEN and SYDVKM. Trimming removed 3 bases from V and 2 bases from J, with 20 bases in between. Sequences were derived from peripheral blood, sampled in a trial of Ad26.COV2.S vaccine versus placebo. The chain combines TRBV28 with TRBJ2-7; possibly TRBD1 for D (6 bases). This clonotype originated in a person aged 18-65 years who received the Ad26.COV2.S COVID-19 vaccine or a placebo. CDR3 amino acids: CASSLGPYRTDAYEQYF. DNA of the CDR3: TGTGCCAGCAGTTTGGGGCCCTATCGGACAGACGCCTACGAGCAGTACTTC.